Shown below are 24 T cell receptor beta chains from a single sample sequenced in a study of T cells in Graves' hyperthyroidism and ophthalmopathy. Regions amplified from RNA transcripts were the TCR beta CDR3 regions. HTBI primers were used for first-round RT-PCR of the TCR CDR3. TCRdb itself ran the multiplex PCR reads through MiXCR, one entry per CDR3 protein. The sample lists roughly 510,000 distinct CDR3 sequences, under 25% occurring once. The material sequenced was blood. The receptors were sampled from a young man with Graves' hyperthyroidism.

In its sample, this clonotype was seen many times. The rearrangement links TRBV12-3 or TRBV12-4 to TRBJ1-1, with D possibly being TRBD1 (5 bases). V lost 6 bases, J lost 0 bases, and 14 bases lay in between. The CDR3 covers 15 residues. The CDR3 sequence is CASRDWDRLNTEAFF. CDR3 DNA: TGTGCCAGCAGGGATTGGGACCGCTTGAACACTGAAGCTTTCTTT.

In this sample, this clonotype turned up many times. V usage is TRBV12-3 or TRBV12-4 and J usage is TRBJ2-2; D ambiguous. V lost 0 bases and J lost 6, with 8 bases in between. The CDR3 has 14 amino acids. In nucleotides, the CDR3 is TGTGCCAGCAGTTTAGCCGCCGGGCCCGGGGAGCTGTTTTTT. It specifies CASSLAAGPGELFF.

This clonotype has at least ten counts. The chain is built from TRBV28 and TRBJ1-1; the D gene is possibly TRBD1 (5 bases). The CDR3 has 15 amino acids. Germline CDR1 reads MDHEN; CDR2 reads SYDVKM. Trimming took off 3 bases at V and 2 bases at J, with 13 bases between the two ends. This CDR3 reads CASSFAGGFNTEAFF. The CDR3 DNA reads as TGTGCCAGCAGTTTTGCGGGGGGGTTTAACACTGAAGCTTTCTTT. The whole variable domain, filled in from reference TRBV28 and TRBJ1-1, reads DVKVTQSSRYLVKRTGEKVFLECVQDMDHENMFWYRQDPGLGLRLIYFSYDVKMKEKGDIPEGYSVSREKKERFSLILESASTNQTSMYLCASSFAGGFNTEAFFGQGTRLTVV.

This clonotype appeared many times. This chain uses TRBV13 with TRBJ2-2; 13 nucleotides match TRBD2. The CDR3 covers 18 residues. Germline values: CDR1 PRHDT, CDR2 FYEKMQ (reference sequence). V was pared by 5 bases and J by 3 bases, with 9 bases of the junction left unmatched. For the CDR3, the DNA is TGTGCCAGCAGCGGCACTAGCGGGGGGGCATTCGACACCGGGGAGCTGTTTTTT. Translation: CASSGTSGGAFDTGELFF.

The V gene is TRBV20-1, the J gene TRBJ2-7, with D perhaps TRBD2 (5 bases). The germline V and J ends were trimmed by 1 base and 4 bases, with 11 bases remaining between them. Germline loops: CDR1 DFQATT, CDR2 SNEGSKA (reference sequence). The CDR3 runs to 13 residues. CDR3 residues: CSARGKREYEQYF. CDR3 DNA: TGCAGTGCTAGAGGGAAGAGGGAATACGAGCAGTACTTC.

This clonotype occurred many times. The V and J genes are TRBV6-1 and TRBJ2-7; 12 positions agree with TRBD2. The CDR3 consists of 13 residues. The germline CDR1 and CDR2 sequences are MNHNS and SASEGT. Trimming removed 1 base from V and 12 bases from J; junction bases left unmatched: 4. The CDR3 region has the DNA TGTGCCAGCAGTGAAGAGAGACTAGCGGGGGCGTACTTC. Translating gives CASSEERLAGAYF.

Regarding this clonotype: A much larger clonotype is one base distant, so this may be a read error. The chain couples TRBV11-1 to TRBJ1-1; D gene unclear. The CDR3 totals 15 residues. Germline V gene lookup returns CDR1 SGHAT and CDR2 FQDESV (reference sequence). V was clipped by 1 base and J by 1 base, with 10 bases between them. CDR3 bases: TGTGCCAGCAGCTTAGAGGGCAGAAGGAACACTGAAGCTTTCTTT. This sequence encodes CASSLEGRRNTEAFF.

This clonotype was detected many times. This rearrangement joins TRBV5-1 to TRBJ2-2; D possibly matches TRBD1 or TRBD2 (5 bases each). CDR1 and CDR2 (germline): SGHRS, YFSETQ. Trimming shortened V by 0 bases and J by 2 bases, and 11 bases separated the two germline ends. The CDR3 is 16 residues long. CDR3 in amino acids: CASSLGDGFNTGELFF. The CDR3 DNA reads as TGCGCCAGCAGCTTGGGGGACGGATTTAACACCGGGGAGCTGTTTTTT. Full variable domain (rest looked up from reference TRBV5-1 and TRBJ2-2): KAGVTQTPRYLIKTRGQQVTLSCSPISGHRSVSWYQQTPGQGLQFLFEYFSETQRNKGNFPGRFSGRQFSNSRSEMNVSTLELGDSALYLCASSLGDGFNTGELFFGEGSRLTVL.

This clonotype has a count of ten or more. The chain carries TRBV7-8 and TRBJ2-5, with TRBD2 matching over 8 bases. V was pared by 5 bases and J by 1 base, with 12 bases of the junction left unmatched. CDR3 size: 17 residues. Germline CDR1 is SGHVS and CDR2 is FQNEAQ. CDR3 in amino acids: CASSPPVWSGGQETQYF. DNA for the CDR3: TGTGCCAGCAGCCCCCCCGTGTGGAGCGGGGGCCAAGAGACCCAGTACTTC.

The rearrangement links TRBV6-1 to TRBJ2-7; no clear D. CDR1 is MNHNS, CDR2 SASEGT, per germline. There are 12 residues in the CDR3. Trimming took 6 bases from V and 4 from J, leaving 10 bases between them. The CDR3 DNA is TGTGCCAGCAGGTCAGATGGGTACGAGCAGTACTTC. Protein: CASRSDGYEQYF.

This clonotype was seen a few times. An end of the junction differs from the germline gene, which may be a read error. The chain is built from TRBV2 and TRBJ2-7; the D is unclear. This CDR3 contains 12 residues. Germline values: CDR1 SNHLY, CDR2 FYNNEI. Here the CDR3 DNA reads TGTGCCGGCAGTGATCCAGCGAGGGAGCAGTACTTC. Translation gives CAGSDPAREQYF.

This clonotype was seen a handful of times. CDR3 DNA sequence: TGCAGCGTTGAAGAGGGTGGGGGCGTGGGCTACGAGCAGTACTTC. It is translated as CSVEEGGGVGYEQYF. The chain employs TRBV29-1 and TRBJ2-7, with D possibly matching TRBD1 (6 bases). The CDR3 runs to 15 residues. Trimming stripped 0 bases from V and 3 bases from J, with 15 bases between. Germline loops: CDR1 SQVTM, CDR2 ANQGSEA.

This clonotype occurred many times. One base away lies a much larger clone, so this may be a sequencing read error. The chain combines TRBV6-5 with TRBJ2-7; 7 bases line up with TRBD2. The CDR3 extends over 14 amino acids. Germline V gives CDR1 MNHEY, CDR2 SVGAGI. The DNA of the CDR3 is TGTGCCGGCAGTTCGAGGCGGGGGTCCTACGAGCAGTACTTC. This translates into CAGSSRRGSYEQYF.

The sample holds many counts of this clonotype. The rearrangement links TRBV19 to TRBJ1-2; 7 nucleotides line up with TRBD1. Germline trimming cut 3 bases from V and 2 bases from J; bases unmatched to any gene: 3. This CDR3 spans 14 amino acids. Germline V CDR1 and CDR2: LNHDA, SQIVND (reference sequence). The CDR3 protein is CASSIPGGNYGYTF. As DNA, the CDR3 is TGTGCCAGTAGTATCCCAGGGGGAAACTATGGCTACACCTTC.

This clonotype was seen at least ten times. J is TRBJ2-2 and V is TRBV19; TRBD2 agrees at 8 bases. Germline V lookup: CDR1 LNHDA, CDR2 SQIVND (reference sequence). This CDR3 contains 17 residues. V shed 3 bases and J 1 base; nucleotides not matched to a gene: 7. The CDR3 sequence: CASSMTPGGQNTGELFF. The CDR3 coding sequence is TGTGCCAGTAGTATGACGCCGGGGGGGCAGAACACCGGGGAGCTGTTTTTT.

The sample holds many counts of this clonotype. The V call is TRBV2, the J call TRBJ1-3, with D tentatively TRBD1 (5 bases). Trimming took 0 bases from V and 3 from J, leaving 15 bases between them. The CDR3 length is 17 residues. CDR1 is SNHLY, CDR2 FYNNEI, per germline. The CDR3 sequence is CASSEAPGLDSGNTIYF. Written as DNA, the CDR3 is TGTGCCAGCAGTGAAGCGCCGGGGCTCGATAGTGGAAACACCATATATTTT.

This clonotype occurred many times. The rearrangement joins TRBV12-3 or TRBV12-4 to TRBJ2-5; a weak D match, TRBD2 (6 bases). Between the trimmed V and J ends, which lost 2 bases and 2 bases, there was a span of 15 bases. CDR3 size: 16 residues. CDR3 coding DNA: TGTGCCAGCAGTTTACTGCCTAGCGTTGTACAAGAGACCCAGTACTTC. Protein: CASSLLPSVVQETQYF.

This clonotype showed up many times. The V gene is TRBV20-1, the J gene TRBJ1-1; 7 nucleotides line up with TRBD1. CDR3 length equals 17 residues. From germline, CDR1 is DFQATT and CDR2 SNEGSKA (reference sequence). With V trimmed by 6 bases and J by 4 bases, 20 bases remained unmatched. This CDR3 is CSASRPGGNFPFTEAFF. The CDR3 region has the DNA TGCAGTGCCTCGAGGCCAGGGGGTAACTTCCCCTTCACTGAAGCTTTCTTT.

The rearrangement joins TRBV12-3 or TRBV12-4 to TRBJ2-7, with D perhaps being TRBD1 or TRBD2 (5 bases each). Trimming removed 7 bases from V and 2 bases from J, with 12 bases in between. CDR3 length: 13 amino acids. CDR3: CASTRDRAYEQYF. The CDR3 DNA reads as TGTGCCAGCACCCGGGACCGAGCCTACGAGCAGTACTTC.

This clonotype was observed at least ten times. The rearrangement uses TRBV10-3 and TRBJ1-1, with D maybe TRBD1 (5 bases). Germline V gives CDR1 ENHRY, CDR2 SYGVKD. Trimming shortened V by 10 bases and J by 3 bases, and 15 bases separated the two germline ends. The CDR3 is 13 residues long. The CDR3 is CATPGLADTEAFF. CDR3 DNA: TGTGCCACACCGGGACTGGCGGACACTGAAGCTTTCTTT.

Many counts were recorded for this clonotype. CDR3 amino acids: CASSFGGVGTEAFF. The CDR3 DNA is TGTGCCAGCAGTTTTGGCGGGGTAGGCACTGAAGCTTTCTTT. The chain recombines TRBV12-3 or TRBV12-4 with TRBJ1-1; the D is unclear. Between the trimmed V and J ends, which lost 3 bases and 4 bases, there was a span of 12 bases. The CDR3 has 14 residues.

This clonotype showed up many times. The chain recombines TRBV28 with TRBJ1-5; D gene ambiguous. The CDR3 contains 13 residues. Trimming removed 7 bases at V and 4 bases at J, with 11 bases between. Per the germline V gene, CDR1 is MDHEN and CDR2 is SYDVKM. The CDR3 region has the DNA TGTGCCAGCAATTCCCTGGCGAATCAGCCCCAGCATTTT. Its protein is CASNSLANQPQHF.

Ten or more counts support this clonotype. CDR3 sequence reads: CASRLQGEAFF. CDR3 coding DNA: TGTGCCAGCAGACTACAGGGTGAAGCTTTCTTT. The chain joins TRBV12-3 or TRBV12-4 to TRBJ1-1; possible D gene TRBD1, 6 bases. Trimming shortened V by 6 bases and J by 7 bases, and 9 bases separated the two germline ends. The CDR3 extends over 11 amino acids.

This clonotype was counted at least ten times. The chain has TRBV29-1 and TRBJ1-1; 9 bases line up with TRBD1. CDR3 length: 13 amino acids. J was trimmed by 4 bases and V by 5 bases; bases with no gene match: 5. Germline CDR1 and CDR2: SQVTM and ANQGSEA. DNA for the CDR3: TGCAGCGTTCCGGGACAGGGCAGCACTGAAGCTTTCTTT. Its translation: CSVPGQGSTEAFF.